Detailed here is one T cell receptor (delta chain). Its target antigen remains unknown. The protein that TCRdb holds for this DNA derives from a much larger clone and differs from the translated DNA at residue 15, which likely indicates a read error; the protein shown here is translated from the DNA. Libraries were constructed by multiplex PCR. This sample was sequenced with an Illumina MiSeq. From each sorted gammadelta T cell sample, both TCR gamma (TRG) and TCR delta (TRD) chains were sequenced. From the authors' description of their analysis: The repertoire analyses used clonotype tree plots, the accumulated frequency of the top 20 clonotypes, and diversity index (DI) and D75 metrics. For TCRdb, the public reads were processed anew by CATT, and duplicate DNA sequences were folded into one row. The V and J calls come from TCRdb's annotation, not from the publication. Counted in this sample were 70,000 to 95,000 delta-chain clones; almost 1.5% of them appeared once. Clones ranked in the top ten supply just under 9% of the sample.

The data derive from a study of γδ T cells in repeated Plasmodium falciparum infection (dated by TCRdb to 2020 to 2023). Regarding the study in general: In the natural-infection arm, Malian children exposed to intense seasonal malaria transmission were enrolled and compared against age and gender matched Australian children. Four to six malaria-naive U.S. adults underwent four controlled human malaria infections by bites from P. falciparum NF54-infected Anopheles stephensi mosquitoes over about 600 days. Samples from controlled-infection subjects were taken at baseline, just before selected infections, and 21 days after each infection. Malian gammadelta TCR repertoires were analysed cross-sectionally during no-transmission periods and longitudinally across acute febrile malaria episodes. Using both natural infection in Mali and controlled human malaria infection, the study looked at the way repeated Plasmodium falciparum infection shapes the human gammadelta T cell repertoire. On the study overall, not on this receptor specifically: Analysis of inter-individual variability in gammadelta T cell responses was limited by the small size of the controlled-infection cohort. The Malian cohort came from a small rural village of predominantly one ethnic group, limiting generalizability.

This TCR was sampled from a pool of human donors (malaria-infected and uninfected, not separated). Input material: gamma-delta T cells from blood.

The bases are TGTGCTCTTGGGGAGATGAACGTTCTACATCCAAAAGGTTTCGACTGGGACATAGCAAGTCAGACCGATAAACTCATCTTT. Translated, it reads CALGEMNVLHPKGFDWDIASQTDKLIF. The chain couples TRDV1 to TRDJ1; TRDD3 is a possible D gene, resting on 6 matching bases. The J gene, left out of TCRdb, was set here by checking the DNA against germline. At the junction V is shortened by 3 bases and J by 2 bases, with 49 bases in between. Including cysteine and phenylalanine, the CDR3 has 27 amino acids. This entry keeps only the CDR3 DNA: 81 bases, framed from base 1. Looking up the germline V gene yields CDR1 TSWWSYY and CDR2 QGS.